Below, one T cell receptor (beta chain) is given with its context. Arm-PCR of CDR3 regions and iRepertoire HTBI primers were the basis on which TCR beta libraries were built. Via MiXCR, TCRdb re-called the multiplex PCR reads, giving one row per CDR3 protein. This sample has hundreds of thousands of distinct CDR3 sequences, with roughly 16% found just once. The sample originates from a study of regulatory T cells in long-lasting Graves disease. The time point: newly diagnosed GD, antithyroid drugs for less than 3 months. RNA isolated from PBMCs was used to make the TCR library. The CDR3 spans 15 residues. Germline V gene data show CDR1 as MNHEY and CDR2 as SMNVEV (reference sequence). V was clipped by 6 bases and J by 6 bases; unmatched bases: 9. The sample was also linked to a second study, of T cells in Graves' hyperthyroidism and ophthalmopathy.

The TCR was taken from a woman aged 25 to 45 with Graves disease. The sequenced sample was peripheral blood mononuclear cells (PBMCs), obtained at new diagnosis, from a patient treated with antithyroid drugs. This rearrangement joins TRBV27 to TRBJ2-7, with 12 positions matching TRBD1. The CDR3: CASSGLGQGACEQYF. CDR3 nucleotides: TGTGCCAGCAGCGGGCTGGGACAGGGGGCCTGCGAGCAGTACTTC.